This TCR beta chain was identified during a study of shared clonotypes between healthy human individuals. Study at large: Sampling drew on donors who were a couple of women and a few men aged 18 to 49.

Profiling relied on immunoSEQ multiplex PCR, and the TCRdb table lists in-frame clones only, not all of them. The table shows 2 million to 2.5 million clones, with around 95% occurring only once. The CDR3 contains 17 residues. CDR1 is SGHRS and CDR2 is YFSETQ in the germline V gene. With 5 bases clipped from V and 0 bases from J, the junction kept 7 bases outside the gene matches. Sample: naive CD4+ T cells sorted from blood. Noted subset: CD45RA+ positively selected. The chain joins TRBV5-1 to TRBJ2-6, with 8 bases fitting TRBD1. This receptor was obtained from a man aged 18 to 29 in good health. The CDR3 sequence: CASRMGQEISGANVLTF. Here the CDR3 DNA reads TGCGCCAGCAGGATGGGACAGGAGATCTCTGGGGCCAACGTCCTGACTTTC.